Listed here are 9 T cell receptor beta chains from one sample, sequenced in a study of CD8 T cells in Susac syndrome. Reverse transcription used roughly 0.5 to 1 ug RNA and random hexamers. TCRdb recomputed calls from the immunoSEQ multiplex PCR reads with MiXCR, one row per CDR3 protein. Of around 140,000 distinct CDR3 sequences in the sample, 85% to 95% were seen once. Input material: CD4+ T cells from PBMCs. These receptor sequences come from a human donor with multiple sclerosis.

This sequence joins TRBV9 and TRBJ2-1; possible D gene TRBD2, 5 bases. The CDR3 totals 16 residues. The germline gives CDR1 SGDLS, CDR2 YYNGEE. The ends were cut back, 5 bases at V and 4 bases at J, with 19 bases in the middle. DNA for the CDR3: TGTGCCAGCAGGGCCCCGGGTGGAGGCGAGTACAATGAGCAGTTCTTC. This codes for CASRAPGGGEYNEQFF.

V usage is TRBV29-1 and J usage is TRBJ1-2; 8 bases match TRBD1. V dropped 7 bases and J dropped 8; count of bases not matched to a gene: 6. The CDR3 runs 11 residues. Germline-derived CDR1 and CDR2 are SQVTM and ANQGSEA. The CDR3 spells CSGRTGNGYTF. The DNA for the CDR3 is TGCAGCGGGCGGACAGGGAACGGCTACACCTTC.

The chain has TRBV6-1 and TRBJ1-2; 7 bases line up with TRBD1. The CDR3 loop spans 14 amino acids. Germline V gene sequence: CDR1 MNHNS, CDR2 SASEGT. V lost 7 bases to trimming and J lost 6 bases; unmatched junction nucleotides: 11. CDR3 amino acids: CASTLNWDSNGYTF. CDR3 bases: TGTGCCAGCACCCTGAACTGGGACAGCAATGGCTACACCTTC.

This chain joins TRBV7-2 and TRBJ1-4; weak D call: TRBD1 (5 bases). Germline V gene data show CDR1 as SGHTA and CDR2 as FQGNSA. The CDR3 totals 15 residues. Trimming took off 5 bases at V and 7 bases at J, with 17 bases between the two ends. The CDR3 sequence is CASSRSGTTSEKLFF. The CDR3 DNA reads TGTGCCAGCAGCCGGTCCGGGACCACGAGTGAAAAACTGTTTTTT.

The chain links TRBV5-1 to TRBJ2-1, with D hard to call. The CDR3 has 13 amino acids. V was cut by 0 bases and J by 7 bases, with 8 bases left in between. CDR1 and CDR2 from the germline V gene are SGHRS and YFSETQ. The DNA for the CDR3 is TGCGCCAGCAGCTTGGTACTGGGGAATGAGCAGTTCTTC. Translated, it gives CASSLVLGNEQFF.

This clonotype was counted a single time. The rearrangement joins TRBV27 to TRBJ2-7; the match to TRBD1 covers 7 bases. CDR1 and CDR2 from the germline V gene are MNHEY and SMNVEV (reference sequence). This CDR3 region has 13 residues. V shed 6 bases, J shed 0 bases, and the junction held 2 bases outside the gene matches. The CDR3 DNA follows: TGTGCCAGCAGGGGACAGCTCTCCTACGAGCAGTACTTC. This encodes CASRGQLSYEQYF.

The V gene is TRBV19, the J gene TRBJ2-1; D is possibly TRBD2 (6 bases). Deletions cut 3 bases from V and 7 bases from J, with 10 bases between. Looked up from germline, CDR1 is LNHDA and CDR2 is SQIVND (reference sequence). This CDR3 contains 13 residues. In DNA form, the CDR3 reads TGTGCCAGTAGTATTAGGAGGGGTAATGAGCAGTTCTTC. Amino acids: CASSIRRGNEQFF.

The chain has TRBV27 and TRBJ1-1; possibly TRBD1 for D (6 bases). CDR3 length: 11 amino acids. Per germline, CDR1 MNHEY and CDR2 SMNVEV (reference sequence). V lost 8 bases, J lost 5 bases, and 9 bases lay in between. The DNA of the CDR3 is TGTGCCAGCGGCAGGGGTACTGAAGCTTTCTTT. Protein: CASGRGTEAFF.

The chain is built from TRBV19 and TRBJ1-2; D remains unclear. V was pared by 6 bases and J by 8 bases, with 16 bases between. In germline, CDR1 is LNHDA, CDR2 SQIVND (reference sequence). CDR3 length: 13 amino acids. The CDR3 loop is CASSAIGGGGYTF. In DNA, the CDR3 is TGTGCCAGTAGCGCCATAGGAGGCGGGGGCTACACCTTC.